Reported below is one T cell receptor beta chain. Its antigen is currently unknown. Combining a sample-barcoded 5' primer with a J-beta primer mix, a second PCR ran for roughly 6 to 12 cycles. The template-switch adaptor, which had 12 random nucleotides, put a tag on each cDNA molecule. One entry per CDR3 protein results from TCRdb running MiXCR on the 5' RACE reads. The repertoire holds about 1.5 million distinct CDR3 sequences, with less than 45% as singletons. These data come from a study of blood T cells in healthy people across ages. The study's findings and limits: A strong correlation was seen between TCR beta diversity and naive T cell percentage.

V lost 6 bases and J lost 3, with 15 bases in between. The CDR3 extends over 15 amino acids. CDR1 DFQATT and CDR2 SNEGSKA come from the germline V gene (reference sequence). Sequencing was performed on blood. The TCR was taken from a young woman in good health. The chain recombines TRBV20-1 with TRBJ2-6; a weak D match, TRBD1 (6 bases). The CDR3, as DNA: TGCAGTGCGCAGACAGGACGTGTTGGGGCCAACGTCCTGACTTTC. Protein sequence: CSAQTGRVGANVLTF.